The 32 T cell receptor beta chains below were found in one sample sequenced in a study of cytomegalovirus exposure and HLA in healthy donors. The primer mix had 60 Vbeta and 13 Jbeta primers. Some clones are missing from TCRdb's copy, which holds only in-frame ones; the method was immunoSEQ multiplex PCR. The table has 180,000 or so clones, about 79% seen once. Input material: PBMCs. The origin of the receptors is a man aged 40-49 years in good health and CMV-seropositive.

This clone was picked up one time. The V and J genes are TRBV4-1 and TRBJ2-3; TRBD2 matches at 11 bases. Germline V gene sequence: CDR1 MGHRA, CDR2 YSYEKL. V lost 5 bases to trimming and J lost 7 bases; unmatched junction nucleotides: 5. The CDR3 totals 14 residues. CDR3 sequence reads: CASSAGLAANTQYF. CDR3 nucleotides: TGCGCCAGCAGCGCGGGACTAGCGGCTAATACGCAGTATTTT.

A few counts support this clone. The chain carries TRBV18 and TRBJ2-5, with a tentative D call TRBD2 (6 bases). Germline values: CDR1 KGHSH, CDR2 LQKENI. CDR3 length equals 16 residues. V was cut by 2 bases and J by 2 bases, with 15 bases left in between. CDR3: CASSPTKGRGQETQYF. CDR3 bases: TGTGCCAGCTCACCAACGAAGGGACGGGGGCAAGAGACCCAGTACTTC. The whole variable domain, remainder taken from reference TRBV18 and TRBJ2-5, is NAGVMQNPRHLVRRRGQEARLRCSPMKGHSHVYWYRQLPEEGLKFMVYLQKENIIDESGMPKERFSAEFPKEGPSILRIQQVVRGDSAAYFCASSPTKGRGQETQYFGPGTRLLVL.

Only a few counts were recorded for this clone. V gene TRBV18 combines with J gene TRBJ1-2; the D gene is possibly TRBD1 (5 bases). Deletions cut 2 bases from V and 8 bases from J, with 18 bases between. The CDR3 is 15 residues long. The germline V gene encodes CDR1 KGHSH and CDR2 LQKENI. The CDR3 DNA is TGTGCCAGCTCACCATCGGAAGGGGATCGGTTGGGCTACACCTTC. Its protein product is CASSPSEGDRLGYTF.

This clone occurred once. The chain recombines TRBV5-1 with TRBJ1-4; 7 nucleotides line up with TRBD1. CDR3 length: 14 residues. Germline V CDR1 and CDR2: SGHRS, YFSETQ. The V segment lost 1 base and the J segment 8 bases; nucleotides outside the gene matches: 5. CDR3 in DNA: TGCGCCAGCAGCTTGCGGACAGGCGGGGAAAAACTGTTTTTT. Encoded protein: CASSLRTGGEKLFF.

V gene TRBV6-5 combines with J gene TRBJ1-1, with D unresolved. This CDR3 spans 13 amino acids. V lost 6 bases and J lost 0, with 8 bases in between. Germline CDR1 is MNHEY and CDR2 is SVGAGI. The DNA for the CDR3 is TGTGCCAGCAGACAGACAATGAACACTGAAGCTTTCTTT. Protein product: CASRQTMNTEAFF.

The chain uses TRBV27 and TRBJ2-4; D uncertain. There are 15 residues in the CDR3. Trimming took off 2 bases at V and 2 bases at J, with 10 bases between the two ends. Germline V gives CDR1 MNHEY, CDR2 SMNVEV (reference sequence). As DNA, the CDR3 is TGTGCCAGCAGTTTAGATGGCGGTACCAAAAACATTCAGTACTTC. It is translated as CASSLDGGTKNIQYF.

The gene calls are TRBV11-2 and TRBJ2-2, with 9 bases that match TRBD1. Germline CDR1 reads SGHAT; CDR2 reads FQNNGV. This CDR3 has 17 residues. The J segment lost 4 bases and the V segment lost 3 bases, leaving 9 bases of the junction unmatched. The DNA for the CDR3 is TGTGCCAGCAGCTTCCCGCCCCCGGGACAGGGCACCGGGGAGCTGTTTTTT. Its translation is CASSFPPPGQGTGELFF.

This chain uses TRBV27 with TRBJ2-3, with D perhaps TRBD2 (6 bases). The CDR3 covers 15 residues. V was pared by 5 bases and J by 1 base, with 13 bases between. Germline loops: CDR1 MNHEY, CDR2 SMNVEV (reference sequence). The CDR3 reads CASSPYLAGTDTQYF. The CDR3 DNA reads TGTGCCAGCAGTCCCTACTTAGCGGGCACAGATACGCAGTATTTT.

Notes on this clone: The junction and the germline gene differ at one end; a read error may be behind it. The chain has TRBV7-7 and TRBJ2-3, with 7 bases identical to TRBD2. The CDR3 length is 14 residues. CDR1 and CDR2 from the germline V gene are SSHAT and FNYEAQ (reference sequence). Written as DNA, the CDR3 is TGTGCTAGCAGCACGGGACTAAGCACAGATACGCAGTATTTT. This sequence encodes CASSTGLSTDTQYF.

The V and J genes are TRBV27 and TRBJ2-1; D perhaps matches TRBD2 (5 bases). The ends were cut back, 0 bases at V and 3 bases at J, with 12 bases in the middle. This CDR3 region has 16 residues. Germline V gene lookup returns CDR1 MNHEY and CDR2 SMNVEV (reference sequence). Here the CDR3 DNA reads TGTGCCAGCAGTTTATCGATTCTAGCCGGCTACAATGAGCAGTTCTTC. Protein sequence: CASSLSILAGYNEQFF.

The V call is TRBV5-1, the J call TRBJ1-2; D ambiguous. CDR1 is SGHRS and CDR2 is YFSETQ in the germline V gene. Trimming took off 4 bases at V and 8 bases at J, with 9 bases between the two ends. The CDR3 extends over 11 amino acids. The CDR3 region is CASSQGLGYTF. In DNA, the CDR3 is TGCGCCAGCAGCCAAGGACTCGGCTACACCTTC.

The V gene is TRBV4-2, the J gene TRBJ1-1; 10 positions agree with TRBD1. This CDR3 comprises 15 residues. Unmatched junction bases numbered 13, after V lost 4 bases and J lost 11 bases. Germline CDR1 LGHNA, CDR2 YNFKEQ. The CDR3 region has the DNA TGTGCCAGCAGCCGTCCAGAGGGACAGGGGAGAGGGGCTTTCTTT. Protein: CASSRPEGQGRGAFF.

The CDR3 sequence is CASLRGQGADGYTF. The CDR3 bases are TGTGCCAGTTTAAGAGGACAGGGGGCGGATGGCTACACCTTC. This chain uses TRBV19 with TRBJ1-2; the match to TRBD1 covers 11 bases. The CDR3 is 14 amino acids. V was pared by 8 bases and J by 6 bases, with 8 bases of the junction left unmatched. Germline CDR1 reads LNHDA; CDR2 reads SQIVND (reference sequence).

For this clone: Other DNA sequences within the sample encode an identical CDR3. The rearrangement uses TRBV29-1 and TRBJ2-3; TRBD2 is a possible D gene (5 bases). Germline loops: CDR1 SQVTM, CDR2 ANQGSEA. Trimming pared 1 base from V and 2 bases from J, leaving 10 bases between. CDR3 length: 14 amino acids. CDR3 loop: CSVEAGLNTDTQYF. The DNA of the CDR3 is TGCAGCGTTGAAGCCGGACTGAACACAGATACGCAGTATTTT.

This clone appeared once. CDR3 sequence: CASSPAGDTQYF. The CDR3 region has the DNA TGCGCCAGCAGCCCGGCAGGGGATACGCAGTATTTT. The chain recombines TRBV5-1 with TRBJ2-3; D may be TRBD1 (5 bases). V lost 4 bases to trimming and J lost 6 bases, with 9 bases between them. Germline assignment: CDR1 SGHRS and CDR2 YFSETQ. The CDR3 sequence is 12 residues long.

The CDR3 loop is CASSEIPGGQETQYF. CDR3 coding DNA: TGTGCCAGCAGTGAAATACCAGGGGGACAAGAGACCCAGTACTTC. The chain has TRBV2 and TRBJ2-5; 7 bases line up with TRBD1. This CDR3 comprises 15 residues. J was trimmed by 2 bases and V by 2 bases; bases with no gene match: 5. The germline CDR1 and CDR2 sequences are SNHLY and FYNNEI.

The chain is built from TRBV27 and TRBJ2-7; a weak D match, TRBD1 (6 bases). The CDR3 loop spans 13 amino acids. From germline, CDR1 is MNHEY and CDR2 SMNVEV (reference sequence). V was clipped by 3 bases and J by 1 base, with 7 bases between them. Here the CDR3 DNA reads TGTGCCAGCAGTTTTGGACAGTCCTACGAGCAGTACTTC. Amino acid sequence: CASSFGQSYEQYF.

The chain is built from TRBV6-5 and TRBJ1-5; D unresolved. The germline gives CDR1 MNHEY, CDR2 SVGAGI. Trimming left V 6 bases short and J 4 bases short, with 16 bases between. The CDR3 is 15 residues long. The CDR3 loop is CASSGGSPLNQPQHF. The CDR3 coding sequence is TGTGCCAGCAGCGGAGGGTCTCCTCTAAATCAGCCCCAGCATTTT.

This clone was counted a few times. The rearrangement links TRBV6-1 to TRBJ2-7; 10 bases align to TRBD2. The CDR3 totals 15 residues. Unmatched junction bases numbered 3, after V lost 2 bases and J lost 2 bases. Germline V CDR1 and CDR2: MNHNS, SASEGT. The CDR3 nucleotides are TGTGCCAGCAGTGAACTAGCGGGAGCGGCCTACGAGCAGTACTTC. Translated: CASSELAGAAYEQYF.

This chain links TRBV11-3 with TRBJ2-2, with D tentatively TRBD2 (6 bases). The CDR3 has 17 residues. Germline loops: CDR1 SGHNT, CDR2 YENEEA. V gave up 5 bases and J gave up 4 bases, with 20 bases separating them. The CDR3 sequence is CASSRGVRVLGTGELFF. CDR3 sequence (DNA): TGTGCCAGCAGCCGCGGGGTCAGGGTGTTGGGCACCGGGGAGCTGTTTTTT.

The chain couples TRBV29-1 to TRBJ2-3; TRBD2 matches 11 bases. V shed 5 bases, J shed 4 bases, and the junction held 5 bases outside the gene matches. CDR1 and CDR2 from the germline V gene are SQVTM and ANQGSEA. The CDR3 is made up of 14 amino acids. The CDR3 region has the DNA TGCAGCGTTTACCTTAGCGGGAGGGCAGATACGCAGTATTTT. Translation gives CSVYLSGRADTQYF.

The V gene is TRBV9, the J gene TRBJ1-6, with TRBD1 matching 8 bases. CDR1 is SGDLS, CDR2 YYNGEE, per germline. Trimming took 4 bases from V and 10 from J; bases not matched to a gene: 13. The CDR3 length is 16 residues. The CDR3: CASSPRQGTGRSPLHF. Here the CDR3 DNA reads TGTGCCAGCAGCCCGCGACAGGGGACGGGGAGGTCACCCCTCCACTTT.

The chain carries TRBV9 and TRBJ2-6; D may be TRBD1 (5 bases). In germline, CDR1 is SGDLS, CDR2 YYNGEE. The CDR3 length is 16 residues. V lost 6 bases to trimming and J lost 1 base, with 14 bases between them. CDR3 nucleotides: TGTGCCAGCACCCGAGGCCACAGGTCTGGGGCCAACGTCCTGACTTTC. As protein: CASTRGHRSGANVLTF.

This clone was counted a single time. The CDR3 sequence: CASSDLGTGPHYGYTF. The CDR3 DNA sequence: TGTGCCAGCAGTGACTTAGGGACAGGGCCCCACTATGGCTACACCTTC. The V gene is TRBV6-1, the J gene TRBJ1-2; 9 bases match TRBD1. The J segment lost 3 bases and the V segment lost 3 bases, leaving 8 bases of the junction unmatched. This CDR3 spans 16 amino acids. Germline V gene sequence: CDR1 MNHNS, CDR2 SASEGT.

V is TRBV5-6 and J is TRBJ1-1; the match to TRBD1 covers 9 bases. With V trimmed by 4 bases and J by 6 bases, 10 bases remained unmatched. Germline lookup yields CDR1 SGHDT and CDR2 YYEEEE. The length of the CDR3 is 15 residues. The CDR3 region is CASSTNRGRGAEAFF. CDR3 sequence (DNA): TGTGCCAGCAGCACAAACAGGGGGCGCGGCGCTGAAGCTTTCTTT.

On this clone: Sequence at one end of the junction differs from germline and may be a read error. The sample has other DNA sequences that encode this CDR3 too. The CDR3 is CASLTSGRYGANVLTF. The DNA for the CDR3 is TGTGCCAGCCTAACTAGCGGGAGATATGGGGCCAACGTTCTGACTTTC. The rearrangement joins TRBV28 to TRBJ2-6, with TRBD2 matching over 11 bases. This CDR3 is 16 amino acids long. Per the germline V gene, CDR1 is MDHEN and CDR2 is SYDVKM.

CDR3 region: CASSQGAGSNQPQHF. The CDR3 DNA follows: TGTGCCAGTTCGCAGGGGGCGGGTAGCAATCAGCCCCAGCATTTT. V and J are TRBV18 and TRBJ1-5; 8 bases map to TRBD1. Germline assignment: CDR1 KGHSH and CDR2 LQKENI. After removal of 9 bases from V and 0 bases from J, the junction contained 7 bases not matched to a gene. This CDR3 is 15 amino acids long.

The chain carries TRBV18 and TRBJ2-1; perhaps TRBD1 as D (6 bases). The ends were cut back, 4 bases at V and 4 bases at J, with 14 bases in the middle. The CDR3 extends over 15 amino acids. Germline CDR1 reads KGHSH; CDR2 reads LQKENI. The DNA for the CDR3 is TGTGCCAGCTCACTAGTCCGCGGACAGTACAATGAGCAGTTCTTC. It codes for CASSLVRGQYNEQFF.

The chain uses TRBV15 and TRBJ2-3; 13 bases map to TRBD2. Unmatched junction bases numbered 6, after V lost 3 bases and J lost 3 bases. CDR3 length equals 17 residues. The germline CDR1 and CDR2 sequences are LNHNV and YYDKDF (reference sequence). The CDR3 sequence is CATSRDGLAGVTDTQYF. In DNA, the CDR3 is TGTGCCACCAGCAGGGACGGACTAGCGGGAGTTACAGATACGCAGTATTTT.

This clone is a singleton in its sample. J is TRBJ2-2 and V is TRBV10-3; 7 nucleotides line up with TRBD1. Germline CDR1 is ENHRY and CDR2 is SYGVKD. After removal of 8 bases from V and 2 bases from J, the junction contained 8 bases not matched to a gene. CDR3 length equals 15 residues. CDR3 in amino acids: CAIGAGTVNTGELFF. The CDR3 DNA reads TGTGCCATCGGGGCCGGGACAGTTAACACCGGGGAGCTGTTTTTT.

The chain has TRBV5-8 and TRBJ1-2, with 7 nucleotides matching TRBD1. CDR1 is SGHTS, CDR2 YDEGEE, per germline. This CDR3 contains 15 residues. J was trimmed by 3 bases and V by 3 bases; bases with no gene match: 8. The CDR3 region is CASSWTTGRHYGYTF. CDR3 DNA: TGTGCCAGCAGCTGGACGACAGGGAGGCACTATGGCTACACCTTC.

The J gene is TRBJ2-1, the V gene TRBV6-5; TRBD1 agrees at 8 bases. The CDR3 covers 15 residues. The V and J ends lost 7 bases and 9 bases, in that order; junction bases with no gene match: 14. Germline V gives CDR1 MNHEY, CDR2 SVGAGI. This CDR3 reads CASTKTENQGAEQFF. The CDR3 coding sequence is TGTGCCAGCACGAAGACTGAAAACCAGGGGGCTGAGCAGTTCTTC.